Listed here is a single T cell receptor (beta chain). The target of this receptor is not known. No much larger clone exists at a distance of one base, and base qualities are not known. This specimen comes from a study of OX40 agonist ivuxolimab in advanced cancers. In terms of the full investigation: Ivuxolimab, which targeted the costimulatory receptor OX40 (CD134), was an agonistic, fully human IgG2 monoclonal antibody. Intravenous ivuxolimab was administered to patients every 2 weeks at six dose levels: 0.01, 0.1, 0.3, 1.5, 3 and 10 mg/kg. Of the approximately 54 dose-escalation patients, hepatocellular carcinoma was present in around 20, melanoma in approximately 15, renal cell carcinoma in 9 and head and neck cancer in 9. In the dose-escalation cohort, around four fifths of patients were male, and the mean age was roughly 60 years, with a range of roughly 20 to 80. Prior anti-PD-1, anti-PD-L1 or anti-CTLA-4 therapy was permitted, and 40% of dose-escalation patients had received checkpoint inhibitors. Partial responses were achieved by three dose-escalation patients, of whom one had hepatocellular carcinoma and two had cutaneous melanoma. Peripheral TCRbeta sequencing aimed to test whether ivuxolimab altered TCR sequence diversity and caused clonal T-cell expansion. The paper reports the monotherapy dose-escalation portion (N of about 54 patients) of the phase I ivuxolimab trial.

Broader findings and caveats from the paper: In the 0.1-3.0 mg/kg groups, partial responders were among the patients with the lowest normalized peripheral clonal expansion, particularly in CD8+ T cells. Clonal expansion of both CD4+ and CD8+ blood T cells was observed from baseline to week 6 at doses 0.1 to 3.0 mg/kg. Low levels of normalized T-cell clonal expansion were also seen in some patients who did not respond. Which antigens the clonally expanded peripheral T cells were specific for was not determined. After ivuxolimab, expanded clones were on average more numerous among CD8+ T cells than among CD4+ T cells.

The trial excluded patients who had a history of autoimmune disease or were on systemic immunosuppression. Peripheral blood for TCR sequencing was drawn from every dose cohort at baseline, at cycle 4 day 1 and at cycle 7 day 1. Samples came from an open-label, multicenter, first-in-human phase I dose-escalation trial of ivuxolimab. Adults with locally advanced or metastatic melanoma, renal cell, hepatocellular, or head and neck squamous cell carcinoma were enrolled in the trial. Before TCR sequencing, CD4+ and CD8+ T cells were separately sorted from peripheral blood. The CDR3 holds 17 amino acids from the cysteine to the phenylalanine. Kept here is only the CDR3 DNA, which spans 51 bases and is read in frame from base 1. CDR1 SGHTA and CDR2 FQGNSA are derived from the germline V gene. The junction shows trimming of 1 base on V and 5 bases on J, and the gene matches do not reach 13 bases of it. To sequence the TCRbeta CDR3 region, genomic DNA was isolated from the sorted cells. TCRbeta CDR3 regions were sequenced using the immunoSEQ Assay. Here the immuneACCESS table is served through TCRdb, limited to in-frame sequences with V and J called. Missing clones are a known gap in these copies; in checked studies unresolved V genes cover under half, and the rest lacks a known reason. This sample gives 100,000 or so clones in total; around 90% of them show up just once. 0.31% of the sample is held by the ten biggest clonotypes.

The clonotype was recovered from an adult with an advanced solid tumor such as melanoma, head and neck, liver or kidney cancer. The chain was built from TRBV7-2 and TRBJ2-5, and TRBD1 aligns with 7 junction nucleotides. The source material was CD4+ or CD8+ T cells sorted from blood, sampled in a trial of the OX40 agonist ivuxolimab. The DNA sequence is given as TGTGCCAGCAGCTTAGAGAGTCTGACAGGGTTATGGGAGACCCAGTACTTC. The resulting protein is CASSLESLTGLWETQYF.